This is a list of T cell receptor beta chains from one sample in a study of blood T cell repertoires in COVID-19. Produced via immunoSEQ multiplex PCR; TCRdb's table is partial and in-frame only. The sample lists around 160,000 clones; 80% were seen once. The sequenced sample consisted of peripheral blood. These receptor sequences come from a man aged 55-75 years with active or convalescent COVID-19. Both conserved end residues are part of each CDR3. D genes are given only for firm matches. Only some rows state a clone size, as once, few, many or a class for expanded clones.

V	size	J	D	CDR3	DNA
TRBV9	.	TRBJ2-3	.	CASSVRRQGTQYF	TGTGCCAGCAGCGTGAGGAGGCAAGGTACGCAGTATTTT
TRBV7-2	.	TRBJ2-1	.	CASRSGPFDEQFF	TGTGCCAGCAGAAGCGGACCGTTCGATGAGCAGTTCTTC
TRBV19	.	TRBJ2-2	.	CARSTSLLNSPTGELFF	TGTGCCAGATCGACTAGTCTGCTTAATAGCCCCACCGGGGAGCTGTTTTTT
TRBV30	.	TRBJ2-3	TRBD2	CAWRSRGLAGGGTQYF	TGTGCCTGGAGGTCGAGGGGACTAGCGGGAGGTGGTACGCAGTATTTT
TRBV5-1	.	TRBJ1-6	TRBD1	CATRQGANNSPLHF	TGCGCCACCCGACAGGGGGCAAATAATTCACCCCTCCACTTT
TRBV6-5	.	TRBJ1-2	TRBD1	CASSQQGALRDGYTF	TGTGCCAGCAGCCAACAGGGGGCCCTAAGGGATGGCTACACCTTC
TRBV5-7	.	TRBJ1-1	.	CASSWEGWSDTEAFF	TGTGCCAGCAGCTGGGAGGGGTGGTCGGACACTGAAGCTTTCTTT
TRBV5-1	.	TRBJ2-3	TRBD1	CASSFGQAYSTDTQYF	TGCGCCAGCAGCTTCGGACAGGCCTATAGCACAGATACGCAGTATTTT
TRBV24-1	.	TRBJ2-5	TRBD1	CATSEGTGEGETQYF	TGTGCCACCAGTGAGGGGACAGGGGAGGGAGAGACCCAGTACTTC
TRBV28	.	TRBJ1-5	TRBD1	CASRGQAGRYQPQHF	TGTGCCAGCAGAGGACAGGCCGGGCGATATCAGCCCCAGCATTTT
TRBV19	.	TRBJ2-7	TRBD2	CASSKSSLAGGMPYEQYF	TGTGCCAGTAGTAAATCATCTCTAGCGGGAGGGATGCCATACGAGCAGTACTTC
TRBV2	.	TRBJ1-4	.	CASSASRFSNEKLFF	TGTGCCAGCAGTGCCTCGAGGTTTTCTAATGAAAAACTGTTTTTT
TRBV7-8	.	TRBJ2-5	TRBD2	CASSLSGRAAETQYF	TGTGCCAGCAGCCTTAGCGGGAGGGCGGCAGAGACCCAGTACTTC
TRBV5-4	.	TRBJ2-5	TRBD2	CASSPRGSGYETQYF	TGTGCCAGCAGCCCCCGCGGTAGCGGGTATGAGACCCAGTACTTC
TRBV24-1	once	TRBJ1-2	TRBD1	CATSEPDRGNYGYTF	TGTGCCACCAGTGAACCGGACAGGGGAAACTATGGCTACACCTTC
TRBV5-8	.	TRBJ2-2	.	CASSLVQINTGELFF	TGTGCCAGCAGCTTGGTTCAGATTAACACCGGGGAGCTGTTTTTT
TRBV19	.	TRBJ1-1	.	CASSNGGRGNTEAFF	TGTGCCAGTAGTAATGGAGGACGGGGGAACACTGAAGCTTTCTTT
TRBV5-1	.	TRBJ1-4	.	CASSVDNLSEKLFF	TGCGCCAGCAGCGTCGACAATCTAAGTGAAAAACTGTTTTTT
TRBV10-3	.	TRBJ1-1	TRBD1	CAISGTAENTEAFF	TGTGCCATCAGCGGGACAGCGGAGAACACTGAAGCTTTCTTT
TRBV6-1	.	TRBJ2-3	.	CASSEVGLTDTQYF	TGTGCCAGCAGTGAAGTGGGACTCACAGATACGCAGTATTTT
TRBV5-1	.	TRBJ1-1	TRBD1	CASGFGGQGRTEAFF	TGCGCCAGCGGGTTCGGGGGACAGGGGAGGACTGAAGCTTTCTTT
TRBV12-3/TRBV12-4	.	TRBJ1-1	.	CASSEDSEAFF	TGTGCCAGCAGTGAGGATTCTGAAGCTTTCTTT
TRBV6-6	few	TRBJ2-3	TRBD2	CASSTSGMGADTQYF	TGTGCCAGCAGTACTAGCGGGATGGGCGCAGATACGCAGTATTTT
TRBV15	.	TRBJ2-3	.	CAVQASGTDTQYF	TGTGCCGTACAGGCTAGCGGCACAGATACGCAGTATTTT
TRBV4-3	.	TRBJ2-3	TRBD2	CASSHPGGADTQYF	TGCGCCAGCAGCCATCCGGGAGGTGCAGATACGCAGTATTTT
TRBV7-9	.	TRBJ1-3	.	CASSSYSGGLGNTIYF	TGTGCCAGCAGCTCCTACAGTGGGGGGTTGGGAAACACCATATATTTT
TRBV5-1	.	TRBJ2-5	TRBD2	CASSRRTTSGPKETQYF	TGCGCCAGCAGTCGTCGGACCACTAGCGGGCCAAAAGAGACCCAGTACTTC
TRBV6-6	.	TRBJ2-1	TRBD2	CASRDALAGVYNEQFF	TGTGCCAGCAGAGACGCTCTAGCGGGGGTTTACAATGAGCAGTTCTTC
TRBV20-1	.	TRBJ2-1	TRBD2	CSASSGSSYNEQFF	TGCAGTGCTAGTAGCGGGAGCTCCTACAATGAGCAGTTCTTC
TRBV9	.	TRBJ1-1	.	CASSVGGQENTEAFF	TGTGCCAGCAGCGTAGGTGGTCAGGAGAACACTGAAGCTTTCTTT
TRBV6-1	.	TRBJ2-7	.	CASSEERTTRQYF	TGTGCCAGCAGTGAAGAGCGGACTACGAGACAGTACTTC
TRBV5-8	few	TRBJ2-6	.	CASFRSGANVLTF	TGTGCCAGTTTCCGTTCTGGGGCCAACGTCCTGACTTTC
TRBV2	.	TRBJ2-7	TRBD1	CASNLQGQTYGEQYF	TGTGCCAGCAACCTACAGGGACAGACCTACGGCGAGCAGTACTTC
TRBV20-1	few	TRBJ2-1	.	CRLARIDEQFF	TGCAGACTTGCCCGAATCGATGAGCAGTTCTTC
TRBV11-2	.	TRBJ1-1	TRBD1	CASSLTGTVGVEAFF	TGTGCCAGCAGCCTGACAGGGACGGTCGGGGTTGAAGCTTTCTTT
TRBV6-1	.	TRBJ1-5	.	CASSDVGISNQPQHF	TGTGCCAGCAGTGACGTGGGCATCAGCAATCAGCCCCAGCATTTT
TRBV6-6	.	TRBJ1-1	.	CASSYSFQNTEAFF	TGTGCCAGCAGTTACTCGTTTCAAAACACTGAAGCTTTCTTT
TRBV7-9	.	TRBJ2-3	TRBD2	CASSFRLAGLSGDTQYF	TGTGCCAGCAGCTTCCGACTAGCGGGACTTTCGGGAGATACGCAGTATTTT
TRBV6-5	.	TRBJ1-4	.	CASMPGSNEKLFF	TGTGCCAGCATGCCCGGGAGTAATGAAAAACTGTTTTTT
TRBV7-2	.	TRBJ1-6	.	CASEAGANSPLHF	TGTGCCAGCGAAGCGGGGGCCAATTCACCCCTCCACTTT
TRBV14	.	TRBJ2-5	.	CASSPVHKAELPQETQYF	TGTGCCAGCAGCCCAGTTCATAAGGCGGAGTTACCTCAAGAGACCCAGTACTTC
TRBV7-2	.	TRBJ2-1	.	CASGGTPMGEQFF	TGTGCCAGCGGCGGGACTCCCATGGGGGAGCAGTTCTTC
TRBV18	.	TRBJ2-5	.	CASSPGGDSETQYF	TGTGCCAGCTCACCAGGTGGAGACTCAGAGACCCAGTACTTC
TRBV7-3	.	TRBJ2-2	.	CASSLGESGGELFF	TGTGCCAGCAGCTTAGGGGAGAGCGGCGGGGAGCTGTTTTTT
TRBV10-3	.	TRBJ2-5	.	CAITTGYQETQYF	TGTGCCATCACCACGGGATATCAAGAGACCCAGTACTTC
TRBV7-3	.	TRBJ1-1	.	CASSSTGLPEAFF	TGTGCCAGCAGCTCGACAGGCCTACCTGAAGCTTTCTTT
TRBV5-6	once	TRBJ2-3	TRBD2	CASSPGLAGQYTDTQYF	TGTGCCAGCAGCCCAGGACTAGCGGGGCAATACACAGATACGCAGTATTTT
TRBV28	.	TRBJ1-2	.	CASSQINYGYTF	TGTGCCAGCAGTCAGATTAACTATGGCTACACCTTC
TRBV5-4	once	TRBJ2-1	TRBD2	CASSSGTSGYNEQFF	TGTGCCAGCAGCTCCGGGACTAGCGGGTACAATGAGCAGTTCTTC
TRBV5-1	.	TRBJ2-7	TRBD1	CASSLVSGGEQYF	TGCGCCAGCAGCTTGGTATCAGGGGGCGAGCAGTACTTC
TRBV7-6	.	TRBJ1-6	.	CASSLAGGGSPLHF	TGTGCCAGCAGCTTAGCTGGGGGAGGGTCACCCCTCCACTTT
TRBV5-1	.	TRBJ2-3	.	CASSASGSSTDTQYF	TGCGCCAGCAGCGCGAGCGGTTCTAGCACAGATACGCAGTATTTT
TRBV11-2	.	TRBJ2-5	.	CASSPGQWETQYF	TGTGCCAGCAGCCCCGGACAATGGGAGACCCAGTACTTC
TRBV25-1	.	TRBJ1-2	.	CASLGGYYGYTF	TGTGCCAGTTTGGGGGGTTACTATGGCTACACCTTC
TRBV7-2	.	TRBJ2-5	.	CASSRGGGRETQYF	TGTGCCAGCAGCCGCGGGGGCGGACGAGAGACCCAGTACTTC
TRBV20-1	.	TRBJ2-1	.	CSASRTGSDNEQFF	TGCAGTGCTAGTCGTACCGGGAGCGACAATGAGCAGTTCTTC
TRBV7-2	.	TRBJ1-2	.	CASSLVWEGYTF	TGTGCCAGCAGCTTAGTATGGGAGGGCTACACCTTC
TRBV5-6	.	TRBJ1-1	.	CASSYRRGTEAFF	TGTGCCAGCAGCTACCGACGGGGCACTGAAGCTTTCTTT
TRBV3-1/TRBV3-2	.	TRBJ1-2	.	CASSPRAGGDYGYTF	TGTGCCAGCAGCCCCCGGGCCGGGGGGGACTATGGCTACACCTTC